The 12 T cell receptor beta chains presented below share a single source sample, sequenced in a study of CD8 T cells in Susac syndrome. An amount of RNA that ranged from roughly 0.45 to 1 ug was reverse transcribed with random hexamers. TCRdb used MiXCR to reprocess the immunoSEQ multiplex PCR reads, holding one entry per CDR3 protein. The sample carries 250,000 to 300,000 distinct CDR3 sequences, approximately 90% recorded once. Input material: CD8+ T cells from PBMCs. The receptors originated from a human donor with multiple sclerosis.

V gene TRBV6-2 or TRBV6-3 combines with J gene TRBJ2-6; 8 bases are a match to TRBD1. The CDR3 consists of 16 residues. Germline trimming cut 4 bases from V and 1 base from J; bases unmatched to any gene: 3. CDR1 and CDR2 from the germline V gene are MNHEY and SVGEGT. The CDR3 nucleotides are TGTGCCAGCAGTTCGGACAGGGAGTCTGGGGCCAACGTCCTGACTTTC. Translating gives CASSSDRESGANVLTF.

In its sample, this clonotype was seen once. The rearrangement links TRBV6-2 or TRBV6-3 to TRBJ1-1; the D is unclear. The CDR3 runs to 13 residues. Trimming left V 2 bases short and J 5 bases short, with 9 bases between. Germline V CDR1 and CDR2: MNHEY, SVGEGT. CDR3 amino acids: CASSYVSGTEAFF. In DNA, the CDR3 is TGTGCCAGCAGTTACGTTTCCGGGACTGAAGCTTTCTTT.

The chain recombines TRBV7-3 with TRBJ2-3; D remains unclear. The V and J ends lost 2 bases and 6 bases respectively, with 6 bases between them. Germline CDR1 and CDR2: SGHTA and FQGTGA. The CDR3 extends over 12 amino acids. CDR3 sequence: CASSLFPDTQYF. CDR3 in DNA: TGTGCCAGCAGCTTATTTCCGGATACGCAGTATTTT.

This chain connects TRBV29-1 to TRBJ2-4, with D uncertain. Germline V gene sequence: CDR1 SQVTM, CDR2 ANQGSEA. CDR3 length: 11 residues. V lost 4 bases to trimming and J lost 8 bases, with 9 bases between them. The CDR3 region is CSVVARDIQYF. DNA of the CDR3: TGCAGCGTTGTGGCTAGGGACATTCAGTACTTC.

This clonotype was recorded once. The gene calls are TRBV4-1 and TRBJ2-2; D call uncertain. CDR3 length equals 14 residues. Trimming stripped 0 bases from V and 8 bases from J, with 10 bases between. Germline assignment: CDR1 MGHRA and CDR2 YSYEKL. This chain's CDR3 is CASSQDQPPGELFF. In DNA form, the CDR3 reads TGCGCCAGCAGCCAAGATCAGCCTCCGGGGGAGCTGTTTTTT.

Only one count was recorded for this clonotype. This chain joins TRBV29-1 and TRBJ2-7; 10 nucleotides match TRBD1. The ends lost 2 bases at V and 1 base at J; junction bases unmatched: 2. Germline loops: CDR1 SQVTM, CDR2 ANQGSEA. This CDR3 spans 14 amino acids. The CDR3 coding sequence is TGCAGCGTTGAAAGACAGGGGGCGTCCTACGAGCAGTACTTC. It yields the protein CSVERQGASYEQYF.

This clonotype was recorded only once. V and J are TRBV29-1 and TRBJ2-1; D gene unclear. Trimming removed 1 base at V and 10 bases at J, with 8 bases between. The CDR3 contains 11 residues. Germline V gives CDR1 SQVTM, CDR2 ANQGSEA. CDR3 DNA sequence: TGCAGCGTTGAAGGCGGCGACGAGCAGTTCTTC. It codes for CSVEGGDEQFF.

The V gene is TRBV2, the J gene TRBJ1-6; perhaps TRBD1 as D (6 bases). V dropped 6 bases and J dropped 7 bases, with 13 bases sitting between them. The CDR3 totals 14 residues. The germline gives CDR1 SNHLY, CDR2 FYNNEI. The CDR3: CASRPGRGNSPLHF. DNA for the CDR3: TGTGCCAGCAGGCCAGGGAGGGGGAATTCACCCCTCCACTTT.

The chain couples TRBV30 to TRBJ1-2; D unclear. CDR1 is GTSNPN and CDR2 is SVGIG in the germline V gene (reference sequence). The germline V and J ends were trimmed by 0 bases and 1 base, with 15 bases remaining between them. CDR3 size: 16 residues. The CDR3 DNA follows: TGTGCCTGGAGTGTTTCCCTCAGTGTTGTTAACTATGGCTACACCTTC. Its translation: CAWSVSLSVVNYGYTF. Drawing the rest from reference TRBV30 and TRBJ1-2, the complete variable domain is SQTIHQWPATLVQPVGSPLSLECTVEGTSNPNLYWYRQAAGRGLQLLFYSVGIGQISSEVPQNLSASRPQDRQFILSSKKLLLSDSGFYLCAWSVSLSVVNYGYTFGSGTRLTVV.

The chain has TRBV4-1 and TRBJ2-3; D is possibly TRBD2 (6 bases). The germline CDR1 and CDR2 sequences are MGHRA and YSYEKL. V lost 5 bases and J lost 1, with 10 bases in between. This CDR3 spans 14 amino acids. This CDR3 is CASSWDSRTDTQYF. The CDR3 bases are TGCGCCAGCAGCTGGGACTCTCGCACAGATACGCAGTATTTT.

This chain links TRBV5-8 with TRBJ2-5, with D unclear. This CDR3 comprises 14 residues. CDR1 SGHTS and CDR2 YDEGEE come from the germline V gene. Trimming cost V 1 base and J 1 base, with 8 bases left between them. CDR3 nucleotides: TGTGCCAGCAGCTTGAACGAAAGCCAAGAGACCCAGTACTTC. This translates into CASSLNESQETQYF.

The chain is built from TRBV6-5 and TRBJ2-3, with 11 bases aligning to TRBD2. CDR1 MNHEY and CDR2 SVGAGI come from the germline V gene. The CDR3 totals 15 residues. V shed 2 bases, J shed 4 bases, and the junction held 2 bases outside the gene matches. DNA for the CDR3: TGTGCCAGCAGTTACGTTAGCGGGGGGGCAGATACGCAGTATTTT. Protein: CASSYVSGGADTQYF.